The T cell receptor (beta chain) under discussion was sequenced for a study of blood T cell repertoires in COVID-19. Study overall: Collection of acute and convalescent COVID-19 samples took place in the United States, Italy and Spain. The cDNA or gDNA used as material had been derived from T cells, B-cell-depleted T cells, or PBMCs.

In the source study's methods: Scientists estimated how many nucleated cells there were by amplifying reference gene primers. Using immunoSEQ multiplex PCR, the repertoire was profiled, and TCRdb retains in-frame clones only, with some absent. The V and J calls and clone size are taken from that table; D and trimming were inferred from the DNA. The repertoire holds tens of thousands of clones, about nine tenths seen once, with about 9% in the top ten. This clone is a singleton in its sample. CDR3 length equals 15 residues. Per the germline V gene, CDR1 is MRHNA and CDR2 is SNTAGT. The V gene end was trimmed by 10 bases and the J gene end by 2 bases; junction bases not matched to a gene: 13.

The source material was peripheral blood. This sequence was found in a human donor in a cohort sampled during active COVID-19. This chain joins TRBV6-4 and TRBJ2-5; TRBD1 agrees at 7 bases. The CDR3 region is CAIRRDSPLQETQYF. CDR3 nucleotides: TGTGCCATCAGAAGGGACAGTCCGCTACAAGAGACCCAGTACTTC.